This T cell receptor (beta chain) was sequenced for a study of identical twins. Each CDR3 protein gets one entry after TCRdb re-called the 5' RACE reads with MiXCR. This sample has some 330,000 distinct CDR3 sequences, with around 9% found just once. CDR3 length: 15 residues. Trimming removed 0 bases at V and 6 bases at J, with 11 bases between. Germline V lookup: CDR1 SNHLY, CDR2 FYNNEI. The sequencing sample was made of naive T cells sorted from blood. The J gene is TRBJ1-4, the V gene TRBV2, with D perhaps matching TRBD1 (6 bases). The TCR originated in a woman in her 50s in good health. CDR3 loop: CASSEAPGVDEKLFF. Written as DNA, the CDR3 is TGTGCCAGCAGTGAAGCGCCAGGGGTGGATGAAAAACTGTTTTTT.